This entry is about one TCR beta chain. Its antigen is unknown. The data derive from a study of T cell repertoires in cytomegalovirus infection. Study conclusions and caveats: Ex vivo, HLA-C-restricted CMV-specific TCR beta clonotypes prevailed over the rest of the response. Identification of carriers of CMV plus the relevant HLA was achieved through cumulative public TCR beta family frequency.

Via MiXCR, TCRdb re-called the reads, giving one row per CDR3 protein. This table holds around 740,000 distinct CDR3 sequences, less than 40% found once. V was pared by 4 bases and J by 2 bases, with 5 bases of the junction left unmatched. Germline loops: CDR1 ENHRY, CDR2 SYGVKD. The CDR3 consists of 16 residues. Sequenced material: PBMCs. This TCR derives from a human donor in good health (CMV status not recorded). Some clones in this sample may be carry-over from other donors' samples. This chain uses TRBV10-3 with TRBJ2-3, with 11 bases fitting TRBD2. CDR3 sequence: CAISGSSGGYTDTQYF. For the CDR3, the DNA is TGTGCCATCAGTGGATCTAGCGGGGGGTACACAGATACGCAGTATTTT.